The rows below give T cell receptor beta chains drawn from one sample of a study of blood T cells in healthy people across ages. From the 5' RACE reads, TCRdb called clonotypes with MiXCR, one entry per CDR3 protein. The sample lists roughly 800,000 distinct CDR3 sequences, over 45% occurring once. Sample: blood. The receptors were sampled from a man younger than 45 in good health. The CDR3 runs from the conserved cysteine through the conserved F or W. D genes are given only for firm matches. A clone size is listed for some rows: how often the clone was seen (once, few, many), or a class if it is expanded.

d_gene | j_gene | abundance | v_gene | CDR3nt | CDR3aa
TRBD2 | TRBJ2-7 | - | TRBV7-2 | TGTGCCAGCAGCTCGCTAGCGGGAGTCGTTTTCTACGAGCAGTACTTC | CASSSLAGVVFYEQYF
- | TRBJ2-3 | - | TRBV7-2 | TGTGCCAGCAGCTTAAGGGGCCCCGGGGAAGATACGCAGTATTTT | CASSLRGPGEDTQYF
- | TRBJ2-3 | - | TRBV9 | TGTGCCAGCAAACGGGGGAGCGAGGATACGCAGTATTTT | CASKRGSEDTQYF
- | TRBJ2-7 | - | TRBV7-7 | TGTGCTAGCAGCTTAGCGCCCCCGAGGTACTCCTACGAGCAGTACTTC | CASSLAPPRYSYEQYF
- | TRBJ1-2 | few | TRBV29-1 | TGCAGCGCCTTTAGCACGGTCTTCTATGGCTACACCTTC | CSAFSTVFYGYTF
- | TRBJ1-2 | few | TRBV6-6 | TGTGCCAGCAGCCGGGACCGGGGGTTTGCTGGCTACACCTTC | CASSRDRGFAGYTF
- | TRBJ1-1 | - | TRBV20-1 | TGCAGTGCCGCCTCACACAGACTGAACACTGAAGCTTTCTTT | CSAASHRLNTEAFF
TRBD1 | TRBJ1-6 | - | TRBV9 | TGTGCCAGCACTGAGGGACAGGGGAACAATTCACCCCTCCACTTT | CASTEGQGNNSPLHF
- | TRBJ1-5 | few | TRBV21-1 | TGTGCCAGCAGCAGGAGGCCGGGCAATCAGCCCCAGCATTTT | CASSRRPGNQPQHF
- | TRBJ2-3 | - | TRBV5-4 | TGTGCCAGCAGCCCGGGGCAGGGTGGGAGCGGAGATACGCAGTATTTT | CASSPGQGGSGDTQYF
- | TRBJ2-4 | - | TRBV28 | TGTGCCAGCGCGACCAAAAACATTCAGTACTTC | CASATKNIQYF
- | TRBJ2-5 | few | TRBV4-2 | TGTGCCAGCAGCCAAGATCTGCAAGGTTCGAGGGAGACCCAGTACTTC | CASSQDLQGSRETQYF
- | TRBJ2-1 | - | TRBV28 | TGTGCCAGCACCCCAGGAACTAGCACATCCAATGAGCAGTTCTTC | CASTPGTSTSNEQFF
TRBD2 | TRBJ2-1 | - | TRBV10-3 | TGTGCCATCAGTGATTCCACTAGCGGGGGTCCGGGCAATGAGCAGTTCTTC | CAISDSTSGGPGNEQFF
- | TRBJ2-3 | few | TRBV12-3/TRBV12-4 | TGTGCCAGCAGTAAATGGACAGAGAACGATGCCGGGAACGCTAGACGCACAGATACGCAGTATTTT | CASSKWTENDAGNARRTDTQYF
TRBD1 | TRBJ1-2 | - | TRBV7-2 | TGTGCCAGCAGTCGTATGTGGGACAGGGAATATCATGGCTACACCTTC | CASSRMWDREYHGYTF
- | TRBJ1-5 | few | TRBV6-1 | TGTGCCAGCGGATTAGGGGGCAATCAGCCCCAGCATTTT | CASGLGGNQPQHF
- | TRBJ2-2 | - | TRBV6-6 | TGTGCCAGCAGTTACGAGATCGGGGAGCTGTTTTTT | CASSYEIGELFF
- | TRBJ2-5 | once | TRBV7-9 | TGTGCCAGCAGCTTCGAATTGCCTCAAGAGACCCAGTACTTC | CASSFELPQETQYF
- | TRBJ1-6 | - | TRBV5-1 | TGCGCCAGCAGCTTGGCGGGGCAGGGCTTAGGTTCACCCCTCCACTTT | CASSLAGQGLGSPLHF
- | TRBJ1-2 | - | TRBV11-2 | TGTGCCAGCAGCTTCGGGGCCTCGGGCTACACCTTC | CASSFGASGYTF
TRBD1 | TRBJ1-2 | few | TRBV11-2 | TGTGCCAGCAGGGCCGGACAGGGGCAGGCTAACTATGGCTACACCTTC | CASRAGQGQANYGYTF
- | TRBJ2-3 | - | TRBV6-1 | TGTGCCAGCAGTGTCATGTGGTCAGATACGCAGTATTTT | CASSVMWSDTQYF
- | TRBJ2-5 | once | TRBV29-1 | TGCAGCGCCATTCGGGTGTACCAAGAGACCCAGTACTTC | CSAIRVYQETQYF
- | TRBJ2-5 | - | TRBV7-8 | TGTGCCAGCAGCCAACCCCAGGGGTTGTGGAATGAGCAGTACTTC | CASSQPQGLWNEQYF
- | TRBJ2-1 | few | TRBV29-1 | TGCAGCGTAGGGCCCGGAGACAATGAGCAGTTCTTC | CSVGPGDNEQFF
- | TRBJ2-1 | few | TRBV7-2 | TGTGCCAGCAGCTTAGTAGTAGCAGAGTACAATGAGCAGTTCTTC | CASSLVVAEYNEQFF
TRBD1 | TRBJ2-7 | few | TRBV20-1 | TGCAGTGCTACGCCATCTCGGACAGGGTTTTCCTACGAGCAGTACTTC | CSATPSRTGFSYEQYF
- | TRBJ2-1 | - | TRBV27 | TGTGCCAGCAGTTTATCCTGGGACGGCTACAATGAGCAGTTCTTC | CASSLSWDGYNEQFF
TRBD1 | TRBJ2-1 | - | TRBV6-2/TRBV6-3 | TGTGCCAGCACCGAGGACAGGTTTTACGAGCAGTTCTTC | CASTEDRFYEQFF
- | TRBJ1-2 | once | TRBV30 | TGTGCCTGGAGTGCCCACTATGGCTACACCTTC | CAWSAHYGYTF
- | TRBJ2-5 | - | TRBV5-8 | TGTGCCAGCAGCTTGGGAAGCGGTAATCTTCAAGAGACCCAGTACTTC | CASSLGSGNLQETQYF
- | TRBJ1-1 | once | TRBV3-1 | TGTGCCAGCAGCCCGCTGGGACTCCAGGACACTGAGGCTTTCTTT | CASSPLGLQDTEAFF
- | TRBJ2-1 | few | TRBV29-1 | TGCAGCGTCCTACAGGGTTATGGGGGGAATGAGCAGTTCTTC | CSVLQGYGGNEQFF
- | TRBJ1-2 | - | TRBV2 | TGTGCCAGCAGTGGGGCATCATATGGCTACACCTTC | CASSGASYGYTF
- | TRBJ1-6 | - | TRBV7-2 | TGTGCCAGCAGCCCTAGCGCCTCGAGGAGTTCACCCCTCCACTTT | CASSPSASRSSPLHF
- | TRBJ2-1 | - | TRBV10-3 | TGTGCCTCCGCGTCAACCGGGATATTGGGGAATGAGCAGTTCTTC | CASASTGILGNEQFF
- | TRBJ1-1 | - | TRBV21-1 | TGTGCCAGCAGCAAAAGGGGGGGACAGGGTGAGGGGAACACTGAAGCTTTCTTT | CASSKRGGQGEGNTEAFF
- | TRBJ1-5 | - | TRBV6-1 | TGTGCCAGCAGTGAAGCAGGGGAGGGGAGTCAGCCCCAGCATTTT | CASSEAGEGSQPQHF
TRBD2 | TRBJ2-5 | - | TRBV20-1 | TGCGGAGTAGCGGGGGGGTTGGTAGAGACCCAGTACTTC | CGVAGGLVETQYF
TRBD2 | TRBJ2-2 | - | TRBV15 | TGTGCCACCAGCAGAGCAGCGGGAGGGACCGGGGAGCTGTTTTTT | CATSRAAGGTGELFF
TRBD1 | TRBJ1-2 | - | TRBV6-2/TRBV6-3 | TGTGCCAGCAGAAGCCTTTCCGGGACAGGGCAGGGCTACACCTTC | CASRSLSGTGQGYTF
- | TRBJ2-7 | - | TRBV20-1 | TGCAGTGCGGGGGCTGGTGACTACGAGCAGTACTTC | CSAGAGDYEQYF
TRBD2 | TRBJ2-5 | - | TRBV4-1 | TGCGCCAGCAGCCGGACTAGCGGGGCTGAAAAAGAGACCCAGTACTTC | CASSRTSGAEKETQYF
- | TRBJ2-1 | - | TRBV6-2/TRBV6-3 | TGTGCCAGCAGTTACAGGGTGGAGAATGCTATTCCTCGCGGTGAGCAGTTCTTC | CASSYRVENAIPRGEQFF
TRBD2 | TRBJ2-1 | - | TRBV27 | TGTGCCAGCAGTTTAGGCGGGAGGGGTCGAGAGCAGTTCTTC | CASSLGGRGREQFF
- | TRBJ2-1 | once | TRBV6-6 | TGTGCCAGCACCACGGGCCCTTCTCGGCCGCAGTTCTTC | CASTTGPSRPQFF
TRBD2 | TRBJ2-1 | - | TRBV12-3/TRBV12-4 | TGTGCCAGCAGTTTAACCGGGGAGGGTCCTTACAATGAGCAGTTCTTC | CASSLTGEGPYNEQFF
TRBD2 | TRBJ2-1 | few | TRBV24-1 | TGTGCCACCAGTGATTGGCGGGGGGGCAATGAGCAGTTCTTC | CATSDWRGGNEQFF
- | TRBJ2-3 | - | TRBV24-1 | TGTGCCACCAGTGATTTGGATGGGGGCATCGATACGCAGTATTTT | CATSDLDGGIDTQYF
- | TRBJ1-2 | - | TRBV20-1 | TGCAGTGCTAGTTTGGGGGGACGTGGTGGCTACACCTTC | CSASLGGRGGYTF
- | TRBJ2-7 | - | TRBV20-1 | TGCAGTGCTATCAATCAGCCCCCCGAGCAGTACTTC | CSAINQPPEQYF
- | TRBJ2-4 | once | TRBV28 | TGTGCCAGCAGTCTCCTACGGCCCGGTGGGAAAAACATTCAGTACTTC | CASSLLRPGGKNIQYF
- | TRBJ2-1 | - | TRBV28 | TGTGCCAGCAGTCCTCAGGGGAGCGTTGGTGGTGAGCAGTTCTTC | CASSPQGSVGGEQFF
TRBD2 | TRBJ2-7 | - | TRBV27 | TGTGCCATCGCGCTTCCAAGGACTAGCGGGAGGGTAGGGCAGTACTTC | CAIALPRTSGRVGQYF
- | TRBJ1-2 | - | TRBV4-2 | TGTGCCAGCAGCCAAGATGGTGGAACGGTCTATGGCTACACCTTC | CASSQDGGTVYGYTF
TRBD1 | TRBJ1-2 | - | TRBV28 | TGTGCCAGCAGGTCGTCGGGACAGGGTTTTAGTGGCTACACCTTC | CASRSSGQGFSGYTF